This TCR beta chain was sequenced during a study of control samples from healthy donors and cancer patients. Here immunoSEQ multiplex PCR was the method, and the copy in TCRdb shows in-frame clones only, minus some. The sample has about 160,000 clones, about 94% seen once. The CDR3 loop spans 14 amino acids. CDR1 and CDR2 (germline): KGHSH, LQKENI. With 4 bases clipped from V and 2 bases from J, the junction kept 1 base outside the gene matches. The TCR originated in a woman aged 40 to 50 in good health. The chain has TRBV18 and TRBJ2-3, with 9 bases aligning to TRBD2. Material: blood. The CDR3 spells CASSLGLATDTQYF. The CDR3 bases are TGTGCCAGCTCACTGGGACTAGCCACAGATACGCAGTATTTT.